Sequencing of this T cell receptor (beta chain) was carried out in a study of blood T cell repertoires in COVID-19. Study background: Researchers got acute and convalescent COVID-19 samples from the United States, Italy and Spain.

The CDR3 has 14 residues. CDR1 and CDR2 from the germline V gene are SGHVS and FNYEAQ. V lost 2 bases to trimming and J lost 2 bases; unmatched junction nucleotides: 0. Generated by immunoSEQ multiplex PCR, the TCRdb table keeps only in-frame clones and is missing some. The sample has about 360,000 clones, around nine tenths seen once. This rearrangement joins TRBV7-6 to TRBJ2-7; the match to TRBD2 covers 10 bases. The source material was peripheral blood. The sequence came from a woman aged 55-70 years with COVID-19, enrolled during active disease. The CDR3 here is CASSLTSGTYEQYF. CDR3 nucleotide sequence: TGTGCCAGCAGCTTAACTAGCGGGACCTACGAGCAGTACTTC.